Following are 11 T cell receptor beta chains from one sample sequenced in a study of shared clonotypes between healthy human individuals. Generated by immunoSEQ multiplex PCR, the TCRdb table keeps only in-frame clones and is missing some. The data contain fewer than 650,000 clones, 76% of them singletons. Sequenced input: PBMCs. Receptors were obtained from a woman in her 40s in good health. Some clones in this sample may be carry-over from other donors' samples.

The chain combines TRBV30 with TRBJ2-2; 7 nucleotides agree with TRBD2. Looked up from germline, CDR1 is GTSNPN and CDR2 is SVGIG (reference sequence). With 0 bases clipped from V and 7 bases from J, the junction kept 8 bases outside the gene matches. The CDR3 loop spans 15 amino acids. The CDR3 DNA follows: TGTGCCTGGAGTGTAGGGACTAAAAGGGGCGGGGAGCTGTTTTTT. Translating gives CAWSVGTKRGGELFF.

V is TRBV11-3 and J is TRBJ2-1; 7 nucleotides match TRBD2. The junction had 15 bases not matched to a gene; V was cut back by 5 bases and J by 5 bases. Looked up from germline, CDR1 is SGHNT and CDR2 is YENEEA. The CDR3 sequence is 17 residues long. The DNA for the CDR3 is TGTGCCAGCAGCCCCCGCTCTCGGTTTGCGGGAGACAATGAGCAGTTCTTC. This sequence encodes CASSPRSRFAGDNEQFF.

V and J are TRBV6-1 and TRBJ2-7; D is unclear. There are 13 residues in the CDR3. Germline values: CDR1 MNHNS, CDR2 SASEGT. V gave up 8 bases and J gave up 5 bases, with 16 bases separating them. The CDR3 protein is CASLGRGMNEQYF. DNA of the CDR3: TGTGCCAGCCTGGGCCGCGGAATGAACGAGCAGTACTTC.

The chain is built from TRBV7-2 and TRBJ2-1, with TRBD2 matching 12 bases. The CDR3 runs to 16 residues. J lost 0 bases, V lost 5 bases, and 2 bases had no gene match. Per germline, CDR1 SGHTA and CDR2 FQGNSA. CDR3 region: CASSPTSGGSYNEQFF. Here the CDR3 DNA reads TGTGCCAGCAGCCCGACTAGCGGGGGCTCCTACAATGAGCAGTTCTTC.

A single count supports this clone. The V call is TRBV5-6, the J call TRBJ1-4; the D is unclear. Germline assignment: CDR1 SGHDT and CDR2 YYEEEE. The CDR3 length is 13 residues. Trimming removed 0 bases at V and 8 bases at J, with 8 bases between. CDR3 bases: TGTGCCAGCAGCTTGGGGGTGAAGGAAAAACTGTTTTTT. Protein sequence: CASSLGVKEKLFF.

This chain uses TRBV7-3 with TRBJ2-2, with TRBD1 matching 10 bases. The length of the CDR3 is 15 residues. The V and J ends lost 8 bases and 5 bases, in that order; junction bases with no gene match: 8. CDR1 is SGHTA, CDR2 FQGTGA, per germline. This CDR3 is CASATGGFRTGELFF. DNA for the CDR3: TGTGCCAGCGCGACAGGGGGCTTCAGAACCGGGGAGCTGTTTTTT.

This chain links TRBV15 with TRBJ2-1, with 8 bases identical to TRBD2. Germline V CDR1 and CDR2: LNHNV, YYDKDF (reference sequence). CDR3 length: 16 amino acids. Trimming cost V 3 bases and J 4 bases; bases outside gene matches: 8. Written as DNA, the CDR3 is TGTGCCACCAGCAGCTCGAGCGGGAGAGCGTACAATGAGCAGTTCTTC. Its translation is CATSSSSGRAYNEQFF.

This rearrangement joins TRBV14 to TRBJ2-1; 13 positions agree with TRBD2. Germline values: CDR1 SGHDN, CDR2 FVKESK. After removal of 6 bases from V and 7 bases from J, the junction contained 6 bases not matched to a gene. This CDR3 region has 15 residues. CDR3 sequence (DNA): TGTGCCAGCAGTCGGACTAGCGGGAGATGGAATGAGCAGTTCTTC. It yields the protein CASSRTSGRWNEQFF.

The chain combines TRBV7-2 with TRBJ2-3; D call uncertain. Germline CDR1 and CDR2: SGHTA and FQGNSA. Trimming pared 7 bases from V and 4 bases from J, leaving 15 bases between. The CDR3 spans 14 residues. The CDR3 protein is CASTLPNSADTQYF. Here the CDR3 DNA reads TGTGCCAGCACCCTACCCAACTCGGCAGATACGCAGTATTTT.

This chain uses TRBV6-5 with TRBJ2-7; no firm D call. V lost 6 bases and J lost 2, with 11 bases in between. The CDR3 has 13 residues. CDR1 is MNHEY, CDR2 SVGAGI, per germline. The DNA of the CDR3 is TGTGCCAGCAGCTCCCCGGGCACCTACGAGCAGTACTTC. Protein sequence: CASSSPGTYEQYF.

The chain couples TRBV7-2 to TRBJ2-3; D is perhaps TRBD2 (5 bases). Trimming stripped 7 bases from V and 4 bases from J, with 12 bases between. The CDR3 runs to 13 residues. From germline, CDR1 is SGHTA and CDR2 FQGNSA. This CDR3 reads CASTIAGADTQYF. In DNA form, the CDR3 reads TGTGCCAGCACCATAGCCGGGGCAGATACGCAGTATTTT.